The rows below give T cell receptor beta chains drawn from one sample of a study of blood T cell repertoires in COVID-19. The repertoire was sequenced with immunoSEQ multiplex PCR; TCRdb's copy has only in-frame clones and lacks some. The sample yields 250,000 to 300,000 clones, around 84% seen once. Sequencing used PBMCs or T cells enriched from blood (not recorded which). All receptors derive from a man aged 25-45 years with acute COVID-19. The CDR3 runs from the conserved cysteine through the conserved F or W. The D gene is left open where the match is weak. Size tells how often a clone was seen (once, few, many) or the class of an expanded clone, and some rows leave it out.

v_call	j_call	clone_size	d_call	cdr3_nt	cdr3_aa
TRBV27	TRBJ2-5	-	-	TGTGCCAGCAGTTTATTAGGCGGACAAGAGACCCAGTACTTC	CASSLLGGQETQYF
TRBV28	TRBJ1-5	-	-	TGTGCCAGCAGTACCCTCGTGAGTCCTCAGCCCCAGCATTTT	CASSTLVSPQPQHF
TRBV7-3	TRBJ1-1	-	TRBD1	TGTGCCAGCAGCTTAGGTCTCCGGGACAGGGATTTCACTGAAGCTTTCTTT	CASSLGLRDRDFTEAFF
TRBV18	TRBJ2-3	-	TRBD2	TGTGCCAGCTCAAGGACTAGCGGGGGCTCAGATACGCAGTATTTT	CASSRTSGGSDTQYF
TRBV30	TRBJ1-3	-	-	TGTGCCTGGGGGGCAGGGGCGTCCACCATATATTTT	CAWGAGASTIYF
TRBV29-1	TRBJ2-3	few	-	TGCAGCGTAGGAGTCACAGATACGCAGTATTTT	CSVGVTDTQYF
TRBV28	TRBJ2-2	once	-	TGTGCCAGCAGTGGCGGAGCGAACACCGGGGAGCTGTTTTTT	CASSGGANTGELFF
TRBV18	TRBJ1-4	once	-	TGTGCCAGCTCACCACAGGGGAGGAATGAAAAACTGTTTTTT	CASSPQGRNEKLFF
TRBV6-4	TRBJ2-5	-	TRBD2	TGTGCCAGCAGTGAAATAGCGGGAGGGCAAGAGACCCAGTACTTC	CASSEIAGGQETQYF
TRBV7-3	TRBJ2-1	-	TRBD2	TGTGCCAGCAGCTTCGGACTAGCGGGATTGGCTGAGCAGTTCTTC	CASSFGLAGLAEQFF
TRBV18	TRBJ1-2	-	TRBD1	TGTGCCAGCTCACCGGCCGGGACAGGAGACTATGGCTACACCTTC	CASSPAGTGDYGYTF
TRBV7-9	TRBJ1-1	-	TRBD1	TGTGCCAGCAGCCACAGGGGAACGAACACTGAAGCTTTCTTT	CASSHRGTNTEAFF
TRBV7-3	TRBJ2-2	-	TRBD2	TGTGCCAGCAGCCCAGACGCGGGAGCCACCGGGGAGCTGTTTTTT	CASSPDAGATGELFF
TRBV6-2/TRBV6-3	TRBJ1-1	once	-	TGTGCCAGCATCCCCACCGTAGGTCTGGGGCACGCTGAAGCTTTCTTT	CASIPTVGLGHAEAFF
TRBV5-4	TRBJ2-2	-	-	TGTGCCAGCAGCGGGGTCCGGACTCGGGAGCTGTTTTTT	CASSGVRTRELFF
TRBV4-3	TRBJ1-6	-	TRBD1	TGCGCCAGCAGCCACGGACAGGGGAATAATTCACCCCTCCACTTT	CASSHGQGNNSPLHF
TRBV7-9	TRBJ2-1	-	-	TGTGCCAGCAGCCCCGCGCGTCACAATGAGCAGTTCTTC	CASSPARHNEQFF
TRBV5-1	TRBJ1-4	-	-	TGCGCCAGCAGGCAGGGGCGCGAACTGTTTTTT	CASRQGRELFF
TRBV6-5	TRBJ2-1	-	TRBD2	TGTGCCAGCAGTCTAGCGGGAGCGGGTGAGCAGTTCTTC	CASSLAGAGEQFF
TRBV2	TRBJ1-5	-	-	TGTGCCAGCAGCCGAGGGAAGCAGCCCCAGCATTTT	CASSRGKQPQHF
TRBV19	TRBJ1-6	-	-	TGTGCCAGTAGTATCGCGACAAGAAAAGGTTCACCCCTCCACTTT	CASSIATRKGSPLHF
TRBV19	TRBJ2-3	once	TRBD1	TGTGCCAGTAGTATAGGGACAGGGGGCGCAGATACGCAGTATTTT	CASSIGTGGADTQYF
TRBV28	TRBJ2-1	-	TRBD2	TGTGCCAGCAGCCTCCTAGCGGGGTCCTTGAATGAGCAGTTCTTC	CASSLLAGSLNEQFF
TRBV7-6	TRBJ2-3	-	-	TGTGCCAGCAGCTTAACGACGGGACATATCACAGATACGCAGTATTTT	CASSLTTGHITDTQYF
TRBV5-1	TRBJ1-1	-	-	TGCGCCAGCAGCGCACTGGCGGGGGACAACACTGAAGCTTTCTTT	CASSALAGDNTEAFF
TRBV19	TRBJ2-2	few	-	TGTGCCAGTAGACTAGATTGGGACACCGGGGAGCTGTTTTTT	CASRLDWDTGELFF
TRBV2	TRBJ2-1	-	-	TGTGCCAGCAATGGGGGCTTTGAGCAGTTCTTC	CASNGGFEQFF
TRBV5-4	TRBJ1-6	-	-	TGTGCCAGCAGCGCCCAAGGCGGACAGAATTCACCCCTCCACTTT	CASSAQGGQNSPLHF
TRBV6-4	TRBJ1-2	-	TRBD1	TGTGCCAGCAGTTCGACCGGACAGGCCGGTGGCTACACCTTC	CASSSTGQAGGYTF
TRBV7-9	TRBJ1-5	-	TRBD1	TGTGCCAGCAGCTTAGCGGGACAGGGAGTGCCCCAGCATTTT	CASSLAGQGVPQHF
TRBV28	TRBJ1-6	-	TRBD1	TGTGCCAGCAGCTCCGGGACAGGCAATTCACCCCTCCACTTT	CASSSGTGNSPLHF
TRBV11-2	TRBJ1-1	-	-	TGTGCCAGCAGCCTCCCGGCCGGGGGGCGGGAAGCTTTCTTT	CASSLPAGGREAFF
TRBV4-1	TRBJ2-5	once	-	TGCGCCAGCAGCCAAGGGCGGCTTCGGGAAGAGACCCAGTACTTC	CASSQGRLREETQYF
TRBV24-1	TRBJ1-2	-	TRBD1	TGTGCCACCAGTTCGGAACAGGGGGCCTATGGCTACACCTTC	CATSSEQGAYGYTF
TRBV4-1	TRBJ2-5	once	TRBD1	TGCGCCAGCAGCCAAGCTACAGGGGGCAGGGAGACCCAGTACTTC	CASSQATGGRETQYF
TRBV18	TRBJ1-1	-	TRBD1	TGTGCCAGCTCCGAAATACAGGGGGCTGAAGCTTTCTTT	CASSEIQGAEAFF
TRBV28	TRBJ1-2	many	-	TGTGCCAGCAGTCCCGGGGTGGGGAACTATGGCTACACCTTC	CASSPGVGNYGYTF
TRBV24-1	TRBJ2-2	-	-	TGTGCCACCAGTGGCATCCGGGACACGTACACCGGGGAGCTGTTTTTT	CATSGIRDTYTGELFF
TRBV9	TRBJ1-1	-	-	TGTGCCAGCAGCGTCACAGGCACGAACACTGAAGCTTTCTTT	CASSVTGTNTEAFF
TRBV29-1	TRBJ2-2	-	TRBD2	TGCAGCGTGGGAGTAGCGGGGAGCACCGGGGAGCTGTTTTTT	CSVGVAGSTGELFF
TRBV25-1	TRBJ1-2	-	-	TGTGCCAGCAGTGGCTACAGGGCCCAGGGTCATGGCTACACCTTC	CASSGYRAQGHGYTF
TRBV6-5	TRBJ2-3	-	-	TGTGCCAGCAGTTACCAGGGGGGTACGCAGTATTTT	CASSYQGGTQYF
TRBV2	TRBJ2-2	-	TRBD1	TGTGCCAGCAGGCAACAGGGGGCCGGGGAGCTGTTTTTT	CASRQQGAGELFF
TRBV6-5	TRBJ2-2	-	TRBD1	TGTGCCAGCAGTTCTCCTGGGACAGGGCCCACCGGGGAGCTGTTTTTT	CASSSPGTGPTGELFF
TRBV11-2	TRBJ1-1	-	-	TGTGCCAGCAGTCAGGATACTGAAGCTTTCTTT	CASSQDTEAFF
TRBV27	TRBJ2-3	-	TRBD1	TGTGCCAGCAGGGGGGGACAGGGGACAGATACGCAGTATTTT	CASRGGQGTDTQYF
TRBV7-2	TRBJ1-4	-	-	TGTGCCAGCAGCTTATCCGGGGAAAAACTGTTTTTT	CASSLSGEKLFF
TRBV18	TRBJ1-1	-	TRBD1	TGTGCCAGCTCAAAGGGACAGGGGGCGAGGAACACTGAAGCTTTCTTT	CASSKGQGARNTEAFF
TRBV19	TRBJ2-1	-	-	TGTGCCAGTAGTATTGATAGGAGCTCCTACAATGAGCAGTTCTTC	CASSIDRSSYNEQFF
TRBV4-3	TRBJ1-1	-	TRBD1	TGCGCCAGCAGCAAGACCAGGGGGCTAAACACTGAAGCTTTCTTT	CASSKTRGLNTEAFF
TRBV7-9	TRBJ2-3	-	TRBD2	TGTGCCAGCAGCCTCCGGGGAGGGCCGGCAGATACGCAGTATTTT	CASSLRGGPADTQYF
TRBV19	TRBJ1-1	-	-	TGTGCCAGTACCCCCAGCAGGTTGAACACTGAAGCTTTCTTT	CASTPSRLNTEAFF
TRBV18	TRBJ2-2	-	TRBD2	TGTGCCAGCTCAGTAGCGGGAGAGGGAACCGGGGAGCTGTTTTTT	CASSVAGEGTGELFF
TRBV7-2	TRBJ2-1	once	TRBD2	TGTGCCAGCAGCCTCGTTTCGGCGGGAGGCCTCAATGAGCAGTTCTTC	CASSLVSAGGLNEQFF
TRBV7-2	TRBJ2-2	-	TRBD2	TGTGCCAGCAGTTCGAGGACTAGCGGGATCGGCGGGGAGCTGTTTTTT	CASSSRTSGIGGELFF
TRBV19	TRBJ1-2	few	-	TGTGCCAGTAGTATAGGGCACCCGTATGGCTACACCTTC	CASSIGHPYGYTF
TRBV18	TRBJ2-2	-	-	TGTGCCAGCTCACCCTCCCGTGAGCCCGGGGAGCTGTTTTTT	CASSPSREPGELFF
TRBV9	TRBJ2-5	-	TRBD2	TGTGCCAGCAGCGCTTTAGCGGGAGCTGAGACCCAGTACTTC	CASSALAGAETQYF
TRBV9	TRBJ2-2	-	-	TGTGCCAGCAGCTACGCAGGGTCAGCCGGGGAGCTGTTTTTT	CASSYAGSAGELFF
TRBV10-3	TRBJ2-2	-	-	TGTGCCATCAGTGAATGGGGAGGAAACACCGGGGAGCTGTTTTTT	CAISEWGGNTGELFF